This T cell receptor beta chain was recovered during a study of CD8 T cells in Susac syndrome. Overall study context: Within the group of sequenced Susac syndrome patients, roughly six had active disease and 8 or 9 were in remission.

Between the trimmed V and J ends, which lost 3 bases and 3 bases, there was a span of 15 bases. The CDR3 runs to 16 residues. Germline CDR1 reads MNHEY; CDR2 reads SMNVEV (reference sequence). A quantity of roughly 0.5 to 1 ug RNA underwent reverse transcription using random hexamers. One entry per CDR3 protein, called by TCRdb with MiXCR from the immunoSEQ multiplex PCR reads. The sample consists of 70,000 to 85,000 distinct CDR3 sequences, roughly 96% of them appearing once. The clonotype comes from a human donor with Susac syndrome. The rearrangement links TRBV27 to TRBJ1-5; no clear D gene. The specimen sequenced was CD8+ T cells from PBMCs. The CDR3 is CASSLTFFLSNQPQHF. In nucleotides, the CDR3 is TGTGCCAGCAGTTTGACATTTTTCCTATCCAATCAGCCCCAGCATTTT.